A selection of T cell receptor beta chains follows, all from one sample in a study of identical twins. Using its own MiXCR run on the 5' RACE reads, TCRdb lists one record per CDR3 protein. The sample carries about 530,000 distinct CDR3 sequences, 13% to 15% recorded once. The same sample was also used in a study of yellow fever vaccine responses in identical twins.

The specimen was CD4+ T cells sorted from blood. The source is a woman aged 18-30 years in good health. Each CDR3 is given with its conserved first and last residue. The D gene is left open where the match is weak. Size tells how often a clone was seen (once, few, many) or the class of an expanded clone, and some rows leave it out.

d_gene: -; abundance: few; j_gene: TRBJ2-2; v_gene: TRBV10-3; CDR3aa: CAISESRRENTGELFF; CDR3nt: TGTGCCATCAGTGAGTCGCGGCGGGAGAACACCGGGGAGCTGTTTTTT
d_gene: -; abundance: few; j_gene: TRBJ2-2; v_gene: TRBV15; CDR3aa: CATSARGWETGELFF; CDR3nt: TGTGCCACCAGCGCGAGGGGTTGGGAAACCGGGGAGCTGTTTTTT
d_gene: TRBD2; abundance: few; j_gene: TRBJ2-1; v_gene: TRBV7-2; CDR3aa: CASGRLAVVNEQFF; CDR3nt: TGTGCCAGCGGAAGACTAGCGGTCGTCAATGAGCAGTTCTTC
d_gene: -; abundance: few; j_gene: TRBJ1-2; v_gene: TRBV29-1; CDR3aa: CSVDENYGYTF; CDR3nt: TGCAGCGTTGACGAGAACTATGGCTACACCTTC
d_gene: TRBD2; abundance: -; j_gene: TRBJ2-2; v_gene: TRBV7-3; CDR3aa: CASSLDRTSGNGELFF; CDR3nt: TGTGCCAGCAGCTTAGACAGGACTAGCGGGAACGGGGAGCTGTTTTTT
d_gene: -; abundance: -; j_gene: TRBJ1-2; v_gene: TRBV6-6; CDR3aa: CASSTGGEHGYTF; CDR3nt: TGTGCCAGCAGTACCGGGGGCGAGCATGGCTACACCTTC
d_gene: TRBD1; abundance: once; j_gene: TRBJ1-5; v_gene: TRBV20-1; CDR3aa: CSAKPGTADQPQHF; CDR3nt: TGCAGTGCTAAGCCCGGGACAGCTGATCAGCCCCAGCATTTT
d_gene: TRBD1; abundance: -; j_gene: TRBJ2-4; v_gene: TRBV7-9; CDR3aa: CASSHNRQGRAKNIQYF; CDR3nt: TGTGCCAGCAGCCACAACCGACAGGGAAGGGCCAAAAACATTCAGTACTTC
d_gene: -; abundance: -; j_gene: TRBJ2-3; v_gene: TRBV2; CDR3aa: CASGDSFRTDTQYF; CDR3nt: TGTGCCAGCGGAGACAGCTTCCGCACAGATACGCAGTATTTT
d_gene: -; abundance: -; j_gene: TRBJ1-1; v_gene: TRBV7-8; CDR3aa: CASSLEGINTEAFF; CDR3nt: TGTGCCAGCAGCTTAGAGGGCATCAACACTGAAGCTTTCTTT
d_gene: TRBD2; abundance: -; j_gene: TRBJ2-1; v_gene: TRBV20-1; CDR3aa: CRVAGGPNEQFF; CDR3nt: TGCAGAGTAGCGGGGGGACCAAATGAGCAGTTCTTC
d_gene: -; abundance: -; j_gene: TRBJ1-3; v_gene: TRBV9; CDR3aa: CASSPFTFNGNTIYF; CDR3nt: TGTGCCAGCAGCCCGTTCACCTTCAATGGGAACACCATATATTTT
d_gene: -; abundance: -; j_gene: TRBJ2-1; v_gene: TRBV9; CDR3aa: CASSVDPGAGNEQFF; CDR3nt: TGTGCCAGCAGCGTAGATCCGGGGGCGGGCAATGAGCAGTTCTTC
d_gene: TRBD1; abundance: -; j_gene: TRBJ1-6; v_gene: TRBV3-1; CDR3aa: CASSPSGQGNNSPLHF; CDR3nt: TGTGCCAGCAGCCCTTCCGGACAGGGGAACAATTCACCCCTCCACTTT
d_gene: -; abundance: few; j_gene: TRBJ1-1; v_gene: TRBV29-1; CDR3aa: CSVGQGIMAEAFF; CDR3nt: TGCAGCGTGGGGCAGGGGATTATGGCTGAAGCTTTCTTT
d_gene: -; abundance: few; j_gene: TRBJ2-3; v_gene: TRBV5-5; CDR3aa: CASSLGLSGALKDTQYF; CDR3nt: TGTGCCAGCAGCTTGGGGTTGTCGGGAGCATTGAAGGATACGCAGTATTTT
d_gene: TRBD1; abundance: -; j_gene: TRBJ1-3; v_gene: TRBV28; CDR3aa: CASIAGGAGNTIYF; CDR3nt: TGTGCCAGCATCGCAGGGGGTGCGGGAAACACCATATATTTT
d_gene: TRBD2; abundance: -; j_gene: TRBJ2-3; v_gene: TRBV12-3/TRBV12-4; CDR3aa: CASKQGGRTGFTDTQYF; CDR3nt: TGTGCCAGCAAACAGGGCGGGAGGACGGGTTTCACAGATACGCAGTATTTT
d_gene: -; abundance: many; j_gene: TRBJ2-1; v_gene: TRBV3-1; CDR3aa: CASGLYEQFF; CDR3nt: TGTGCCAGCGGGCTCTATGAGCAGTTCTTC
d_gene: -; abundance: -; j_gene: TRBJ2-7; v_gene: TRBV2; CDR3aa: CASTEASYEQYF; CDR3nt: TGTGCCAGCACCGAGGCATCCTACGAGCAGTACTTC
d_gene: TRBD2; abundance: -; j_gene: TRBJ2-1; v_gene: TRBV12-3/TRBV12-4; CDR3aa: CASSPGTSGRVYNEQFF; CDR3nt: TGTGCCAGCAGTCCCGGGACTAGCGGGAGGGTCTACAATGAGCAGTTCTTC
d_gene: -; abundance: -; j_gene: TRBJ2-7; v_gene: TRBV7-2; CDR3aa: CASSLALAWGLSEQYF; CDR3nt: TGTGCCAGCAGCTTAGCCCTTGCATGGGGCTTAAGCGAGCAGTACTTC
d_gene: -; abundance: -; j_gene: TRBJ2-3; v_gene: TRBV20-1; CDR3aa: CSASGGAGTDTQYF; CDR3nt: TGCAGTGCTAGCGGCGGGGCAGGCACAGATACGCAGTATTTT
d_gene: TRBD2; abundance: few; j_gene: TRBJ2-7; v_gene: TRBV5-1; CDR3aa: CASSLTGLAYEQYF; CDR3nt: TGCGCCAGCAGCTTGACTGGACTAGCCTACGAGCAGTACTTC
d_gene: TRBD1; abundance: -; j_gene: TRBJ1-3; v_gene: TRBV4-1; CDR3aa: CASSPEDRRTGNTIYF; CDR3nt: TGCGCCAGCAGCCCCGAGGACAGGAGGACTGGAAACACCATATATTTT
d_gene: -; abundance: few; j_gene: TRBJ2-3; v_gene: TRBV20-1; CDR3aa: CSARDNGKRADTQYF; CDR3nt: TGCAGTGCTAGAGATAATGGGAAGAGGGCAGATACGCAGTATTTT
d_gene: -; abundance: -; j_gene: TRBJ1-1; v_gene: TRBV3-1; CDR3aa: CASSQRSTEAFF; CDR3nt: TGTGCCAGCAGCCAGCGCTCCACCGAAGCTTTCTTT
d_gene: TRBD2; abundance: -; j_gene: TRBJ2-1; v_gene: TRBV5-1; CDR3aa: CASALREGLGQFF; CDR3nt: TGCGCCAGCGCTCTGCGGGAGGGTCTTGGGCAGTTCTTC
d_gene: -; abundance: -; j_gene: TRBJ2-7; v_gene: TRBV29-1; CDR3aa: CSVFKGEWNEQYF; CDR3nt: TGCAGCGTCTTCAAGGGGGAGTGGAACGAGCAGTACTTC
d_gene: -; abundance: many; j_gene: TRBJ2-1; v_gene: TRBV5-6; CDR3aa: CASSLAGVNEQFF; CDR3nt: TGTGCCAGCAGTCTGGCAGGGGTGAATGAGCAGTTCTTC
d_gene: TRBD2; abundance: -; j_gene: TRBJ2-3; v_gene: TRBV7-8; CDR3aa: CASSQQGLAGDTQYF; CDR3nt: TGTGCCAGCAGCCAACAGGGACTAGCAGGTGATACGCAGTATTTT
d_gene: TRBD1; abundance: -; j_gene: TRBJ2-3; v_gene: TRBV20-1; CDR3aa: CSKNRGDTQYF; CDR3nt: TGCAGTAAAAACAGGGGGGATACGCAGTATTTT
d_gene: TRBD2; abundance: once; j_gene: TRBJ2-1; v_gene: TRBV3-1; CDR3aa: CASSPRASGSHIGVQFF; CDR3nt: TGTGCCAGCAGCCCCCGTGCTAGCGGGAGCCACATAGGTGTGCAGTTCTTC
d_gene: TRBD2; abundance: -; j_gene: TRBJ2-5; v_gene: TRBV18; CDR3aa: CASCWTSGQETQYF; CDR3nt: TGTGCCAGCTGCTGGACTAGTGGCCAAGAGACCCAGTACTTC
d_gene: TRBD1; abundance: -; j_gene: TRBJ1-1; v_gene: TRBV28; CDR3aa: CAIAQGGTEAFF; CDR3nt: TGTGCCATCGCGCAGGGGGGGACTGAAGCTTTCTTT
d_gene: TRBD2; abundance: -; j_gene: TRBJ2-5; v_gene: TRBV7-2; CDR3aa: CASSWGLAGGWETQYF; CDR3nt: TGTGCCAGCAGCTGGGGACTAGCGGGAGGGTGGGAGACCCAGTACTTC
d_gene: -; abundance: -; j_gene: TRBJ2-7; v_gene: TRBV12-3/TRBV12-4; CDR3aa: CASSLLGRRYEQYF; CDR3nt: TGTGCCAGCAGTTTGTTGGGGCGTCGCTACGAGCAGTACTTC
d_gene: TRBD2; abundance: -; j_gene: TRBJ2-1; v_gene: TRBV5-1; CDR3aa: CASSLASSGSHNEQFF; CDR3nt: TGCGCCAGCAGCTTGGCCTCTAGCGGGAGCCACAATGAGCAGTTCTTC
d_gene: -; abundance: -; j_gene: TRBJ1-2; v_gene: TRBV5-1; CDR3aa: CASSLLPDYGYTF; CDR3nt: TGCGCCAGCAGCTTGCTACCGGACTATGGCTACACCTTC
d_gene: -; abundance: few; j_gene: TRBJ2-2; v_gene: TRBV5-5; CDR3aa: CASSSRPGVAGELFF; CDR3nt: TGTGCCAGCAGCTCCCGACCCGGGGTAGCCGGGGAGCTGTTTTTT
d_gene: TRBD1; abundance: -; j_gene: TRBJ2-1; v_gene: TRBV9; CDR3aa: CASSVVGTGLYNEQFF; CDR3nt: TGTGCCAGCAGCGTAGTAGGGACAGGCCTCTACAATGAGCAGTTCTTC
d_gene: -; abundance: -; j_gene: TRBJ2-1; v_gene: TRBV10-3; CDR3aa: CAISTVGYNEQFF; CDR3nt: TGTGCCATCAGCACAGTAGGGTACAATGAGCAGTTCTTC
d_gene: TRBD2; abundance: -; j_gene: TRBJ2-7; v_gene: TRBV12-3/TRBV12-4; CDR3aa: CASSLAGTSGGYEQYF; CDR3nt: TGTGCCAGCAGTTTAGCGGGGACTAGCGGAGGTTACGAGCAGTACTTC
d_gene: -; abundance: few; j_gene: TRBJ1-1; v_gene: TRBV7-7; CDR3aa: CASSAGPNTGEAFF; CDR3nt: TGTGCCAGCAGCGCGGGACCGAACACCGGTGAAGCTTTCTTT
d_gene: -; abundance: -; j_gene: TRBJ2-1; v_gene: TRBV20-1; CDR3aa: CSARVRDPRDEQFF; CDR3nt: TGCAGTGCTAGAGTACGAGACCCTCGTGATGAGCAGTTCTTC
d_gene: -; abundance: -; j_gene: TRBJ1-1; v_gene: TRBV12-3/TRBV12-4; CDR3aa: CASSLRQEGTEAFF; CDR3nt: TGTGCCAGCAGTTTACGGCAGGAGGGCACTGAAGCTTTCTTT
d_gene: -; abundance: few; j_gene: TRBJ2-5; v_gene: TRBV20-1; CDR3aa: CSAETPAGETQYF; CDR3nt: TGCAGTGCGGAGACCCCGGCGGGCGAGACCCAGTACTTC
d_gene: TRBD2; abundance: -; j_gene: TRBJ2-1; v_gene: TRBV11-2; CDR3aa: CASSLAGLAGSNEQFF; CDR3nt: TGTGCCAGCAGCTTAGCAGGACTAGCGGGAAGTAATGAGCAGTTCTTC
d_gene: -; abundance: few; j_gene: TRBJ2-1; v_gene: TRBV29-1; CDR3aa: CSVESTYNEQFF; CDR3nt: TGCAGCGTTGAATCTACCTACAATGAGCAGTTCTTC
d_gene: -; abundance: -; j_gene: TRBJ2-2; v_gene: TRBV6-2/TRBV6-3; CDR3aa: CASRQGSGELFF; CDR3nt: TGTGCCAGCAGGCAGGGATCCGGGGAGCTGTTTTTT
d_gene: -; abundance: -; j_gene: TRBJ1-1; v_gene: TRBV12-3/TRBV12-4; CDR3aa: CASSFGFGGRMNTEAFF; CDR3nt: TGTGCCAGCAGTTTCGGGTTTGGTGGTAGAATGAACACTGAAGCTTTCTTT
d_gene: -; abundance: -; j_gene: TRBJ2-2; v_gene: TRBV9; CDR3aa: CASSGRTGAGELFF; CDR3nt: TGTGCCAGCAGCGGCAGGACGGGGGCCGGGGAGCTGTTTTTT
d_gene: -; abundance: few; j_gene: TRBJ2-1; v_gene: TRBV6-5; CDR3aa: CASGRGYNEQFF; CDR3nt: TGTGCCAGCGGGAGAGGGTACAATGAGCAGTTCTTC
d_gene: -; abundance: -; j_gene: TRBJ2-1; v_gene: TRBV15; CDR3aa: CATSRDHGASRNEQFF; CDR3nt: TGTGCCACCAGCAGAGATCATGGGGCTTCAAGGAATGAGCAGTTCTTC
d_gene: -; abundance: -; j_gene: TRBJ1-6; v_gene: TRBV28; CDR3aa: CASSNAWGTRNSPLHF; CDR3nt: TGTGCCAGCAGTAACGCCTGGGGCACCCGAAATTCACCCCTCCACTTT
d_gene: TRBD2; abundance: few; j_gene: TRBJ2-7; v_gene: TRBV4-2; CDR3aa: CASSQGNSGNYEQYF; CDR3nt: TGTGCCAGCAGCCAAGGAAATAGCGGGAACTACGAGCAGTACTTC
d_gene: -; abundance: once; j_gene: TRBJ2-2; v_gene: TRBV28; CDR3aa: CASRLSTGPGELFF; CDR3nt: TGTGCCAGCAGACTCTCCACAGGGCCCGGGGAGCTGTTTTTT